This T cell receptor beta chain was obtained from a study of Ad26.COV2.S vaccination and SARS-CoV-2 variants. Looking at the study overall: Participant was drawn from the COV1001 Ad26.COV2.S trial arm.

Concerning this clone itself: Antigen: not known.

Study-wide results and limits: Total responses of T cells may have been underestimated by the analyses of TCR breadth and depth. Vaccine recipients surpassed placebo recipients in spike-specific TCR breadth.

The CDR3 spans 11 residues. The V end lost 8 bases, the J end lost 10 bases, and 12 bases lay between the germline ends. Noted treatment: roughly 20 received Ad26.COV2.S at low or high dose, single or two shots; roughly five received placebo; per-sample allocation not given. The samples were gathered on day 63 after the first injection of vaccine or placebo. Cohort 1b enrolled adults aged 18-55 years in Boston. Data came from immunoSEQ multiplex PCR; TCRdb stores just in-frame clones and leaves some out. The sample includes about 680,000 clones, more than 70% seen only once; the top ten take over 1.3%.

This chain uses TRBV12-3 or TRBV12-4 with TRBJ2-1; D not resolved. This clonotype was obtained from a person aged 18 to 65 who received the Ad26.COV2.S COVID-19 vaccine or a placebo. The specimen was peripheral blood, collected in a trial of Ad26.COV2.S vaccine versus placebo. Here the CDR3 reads CASGYYEEQFF. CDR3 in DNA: TGTGCCAGCGGTTACTATGAGGAGCAGTTCTTC.